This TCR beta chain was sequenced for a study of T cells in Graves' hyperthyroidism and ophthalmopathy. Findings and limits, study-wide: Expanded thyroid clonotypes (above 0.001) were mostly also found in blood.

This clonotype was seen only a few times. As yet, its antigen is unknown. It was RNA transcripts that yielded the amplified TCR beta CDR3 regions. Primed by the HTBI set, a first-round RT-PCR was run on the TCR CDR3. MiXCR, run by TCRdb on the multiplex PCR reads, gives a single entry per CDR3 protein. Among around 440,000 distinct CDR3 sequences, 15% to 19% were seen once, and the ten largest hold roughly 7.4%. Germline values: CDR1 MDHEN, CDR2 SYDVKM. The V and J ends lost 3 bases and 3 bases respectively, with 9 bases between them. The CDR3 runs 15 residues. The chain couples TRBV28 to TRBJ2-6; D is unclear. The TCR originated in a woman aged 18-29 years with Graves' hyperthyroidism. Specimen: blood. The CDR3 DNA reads TGTGCCAGCAGTTTTGACGGTTATGGGGCCAACGTCCTGACTTTC. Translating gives CASSFDGYGANVLTF. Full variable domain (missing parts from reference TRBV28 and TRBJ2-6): DVKVTQSSRYLVKRTGEKVFLECVQDMDHENMFWYRQDPGLGLRLIYFSYDVKMKEKGDIPEGYSVSREKKERFSLILESASTNQTSMYLCASSFDGYGANVLTFGAGSRLTVL.